This T cell receptor (beta chain) was observed in a study of blood T cell repertoires in COVID-19. Assay: immunoSEQ multiplex PCR; the TCRdb copy retains only in-frame clones and omits some. The sample lists approximately 140,000 clones, more than 75% occurring once. CDR3 length: 15 amino acids. Per the germline V gene, CDR1 is SEHNR and CDR2 is FQNEAQ (reference sequence). V gave up 0 bases and J gave up 2 bases, with 10 bases separating them. The receptor comes from a human donor with acute or convalescent COVID-19. The donor label of this sample is uncertain. The specimen was peripheral blood. The J gene is TRBJ1-1, the V gene TRBV7-9, with D perhaps TRBD1 (6 bases). Here the CDR3 reads CASSLAVDSNTEAFF. CDR3 sequence (DNA): TGTGCCAGCAGCTTAGCGGTGGACAGTAACACTGAAGCTTTCTTT.